This T cell receptor (beta chain) comes out of a study of identical twins (dated by TCRdb to about 2016). About the full investigation: To test whether fetal clonotypes persist, this study deep-sequenced TCR alpha and beta repertoires from monozygotic twins, from unrelated adults of various ages, and from cord blood. Replicate twin experiments were performed at different times using different library preparation protocols to rule out contamination. Study-wide conclusions, independent of this receptor: Because the same donors could not be followed over many years, the conclusions depended on cross-sectional statistical analysis. The excess sharing between twins in beta out-of-frame sequences was weaker because fewer shared sequences reduced the signal-to-noise ratio. Compared with coincidental sharing between unrelated individuals, out-of-frame TCR alpha sequences shared between twins showed an excess of sequences with low generation probability. Recombination models systematically underestimated out-of-frame TCR alpha sharing in monozygotic twins but agreed with sharing between unrelated individuals. Invariant T cells such as MAIT and iNKT could partly confound zero-insertion analyses, though diverse VJ usage argued against this for most clonotypes. Fewer insertions were carried by abundant cord blood beta clonotypes, a similar but weaker trend appeared in young adult naive repertoires, and no such trend appeared in memory repertoires.

Every donor in the study was a healthy Caucasian. Three pairs of female monozygotic twins, all aged roughly 18 to 30 years, were included in the twin cohort. CD4+ and CD8+ T cell populations were isolated with positive isolation kits from Invitrogen. There are 14 amino acids in the CDR3, from cysteine to phenylalanine inclusive. The read is trimmed to its CDR3 DNA, 42 bases read in frame from base 1. Relative to germline, V is 5 bases shorter and J is 1 base shorter, with 10 bases between their ends. The receptor library was made with 5' RACE. Sequencing used an Illumina HiSeq 2000. A universal primer binding site was introduced by template switching, and a unique molecular identifier was present in the final cDNA, enabling accurate counting of TCR cDNA molecules. First-strand cDNA for TCR alpha and beta chains was synthesized from specific primers in the conserved constant-segment region. Each cDNA library was double barcoded, with a SMART-Mk sample barcode plus Illumina barcodes, to control for contamination. TruSeq adapter sequences along with Illumina sample barcodes were introduced in two successive PCR steps. The Illumina HiSeq platform was used with custom primers to sequence TCR alpha and beta cDNA libraries. Per the original workflow: Unique molecular identifiers were extracted from raw reads with MiGEC, and CDR3 positions were determined with MiXCR. For each individual, recombination models were inferred using an EM algorithm with the repgenHMM and IGoR tools. Shared clonotypes were analyzed with the tcR package in R, and sharing was normalized by the product of cloneset sizes. To study raw recombination free of thymic and clonal selection effects, out-of-frame nonproductive sequences were analyzed. TCRdb cleaned the public reads at Q25 with fastp, built clones with MiXCR and kept in-frame beta chains. Rows with one shared CDR3 protein collapse into an entry with the most common genes and DNA. The V and J calls were determined by TCRdb, not by the authors. The sample table contains a few hundred thousand distinct CDR3 sequences; only one count was recorded for roughly 15% of them. The ten largest clones take up roughly 0.4% of the sample.

This clonotype was found a few times. Its antigen is currently not known. No base qualities exist here, and no much larger clone lies one base off it. Separately, the same data were catalogued under a study of yellow fever vaccine responses in identical twins. The second study's authors report: The authors reported that the T cell response to vaccination in identical twins appeared partly convergent and partly personalized. In identical twins, the study followed T cell clones that responded to the vaccine with precision.

The receptor was derived from a woman aged 18-29 years in good health. The chain joins TRBV12-3 or TRBV12-4 to TRBJ2-3; the D gene remains uncertain. The sample comprised CD4+ T cells sorted from blood. For the CDR3, the sequence is CASSGRWGTDTQYF. The nucleotide sequence is TGTGCCAGCAGTGGACGGTGGGGCACAGATACGCAGTATTTT.